This TCR beta chain was sequenced for a study of cytomegalovirus exposure and HLA in healthy donors. Study-wide findings and caveats: The later analysis indicated that the majority of CMV-associated TCR beta chains appeared HLA-restricted. Altogether, 170 or so TCR beta chains were recorded as cytomegalovirus-associated. V- and J-gene trimming of TCR beta was linked (in a later analysis) to a missense DCLRE1C variant. The likely explanation for a cluster of highly shared sequence variants was sequencing artifact.

The CDR3 has 19 residues. V lost 3 bases and J 2 bases, leaving 22 bases between the germline ends. Per germline, CDR1 KGHSH and CDR2 LQKENI. Worth noting for this clone: What it recognizes is unknown.

This PCR relied on a set of 60 Vbeta primers and 13 Jbeta primers. Assay: immunoSEQ multiplex PCR; the TCRdb copy retains only in-frame clones and omits some. The sample has 150,000 to 200,000 clones; 85% are singletons. Input material: PBMCs. This TCR derives from a woman aged 45-59 years in good health and CMV-seronegative. This chain links TRBV18 with TRBJ2-2; weak D call: TRBD1 (5 bases). CDR3 sequence (DNA): TGTGCCAGCTCACCCTTGGGGCCCAATACAGGACCCAACACCGGGGAGCTGTTTTTT. Its translation: CASSPLGPNTGPNTGELFF.